This TCR beta chain stems from a study of CD8+ T cells in alopecia areata. This clone turned up a few times. Its antigen is unidentified. RNA was extracted and reverse transcribed into cDNA as the sequencing template. TCRdb's copy holds only in-frame clones and misses some; the assay was immunoSEQ multiplex PCR. This table holds roughly 12,000 clones, approximately 65% found once. Germline values: CDR1 DFQATT, CDR2 SNEGSKA (reference sequence). CDR3 length: 11 amino acids. Trimming stripped 3 bases from V and 4 bases from J, with 6 bases between. Findings and caveats of the study: Mice showed TCR sharing more clearly than patients did, possibly owing to HLA.

Obtained from alopecia areata patients were lesional scalp punch biopsies along with peripheral blood. Sequencing was carried out using skin. V and J are TRBV20-1 and TRBJ1-2; D is ambiguous. This receptor was taken from a human donor with alopecia areata. CDR3 residues: CSARTGYGYTF. CDR3 nucleotide sequence: TGCAGTGCTAGGACCGGCTATGGCTACACCTTC.